This T cell receptor (beta chain) originates from a study of OX40 agonist ivuxolimab in advanced cancers. Assay used: immunoSEQ multiplex PCR; TCRdb lists only in-frame clones, some missing. The profile shows tens of thousands of clones, around 84% of them singletons. Source: CD4+ or CD8+ T cells sorted from blood, taken in a trial of the OX40 agonist ivuxolimab. The clonotype originates from an adult with an advanced solid tumor such as melanoma, head and neck, liver or kidney cancer.

CDR3 DNA: TGTGCCAGCAGCTTCCAGGGGGGGGAGACCCAGTACTTC. Amino acids: CASSFQGGETQYF. The chain is built from TRBV11-3 and TRBJ2-5; D could derive from TRBD1 or TRBD2 (7 bases each). This CDR3 has 13 amino acids. Germline CDR1 reads SGHNT; CDR2 reads YENEEA. The V end lost 3 bases, the J end lost 5 bases, and 10 bases lay between the germline ends. Full variable domain (missing parts from reference TRBV11-3 and TRBJ2-5): EAGVVQSPRYKIIEKKQPVAFWCNPISGHNTLYWYLQNLGQGPELLIRYENEEAVDDSQLPKDRFSAERLKGVDSTLKIQPAELGDSAVYLCASSFQGGETQYFGPGTRLLVL.